This entry describes one T cell receptor (beta chain). The CDR3 extends 3 residues past the end of the read, so its final part is completed from the germline J gene. The data were obtained in a study of T cells in women clearing cervical HPV infection. Measured with immunoSEQ multiplex PCR; TCRdb has only the in-frame clones, and not every one. The sample is made up of 11,000 or so clones, and the top ten hold 20% to 25% of it. Germline V gene sequence: CDR1 MNHNS, CDR2 SASEGT. With V trimmed by 4 bases and J by 2 bases, 4 bases remained unmatched. This CDR3 has 15 residues. Sequencing was performed on blood buffy coat. The chain links TRBV6-1 to TRBJ2-1; TRBD1 matches 8 bases. The sequence was collected from a woman aged 18 to 75 with a cervical HPV16 infection that either progressed to CIN3+ or cleared (not recorded which). Partial CDR3 DNA: TGTGCCAGCAGTGCGGGGACAGGCACCTACAATGAG. It translates to CASSAGTGTYNE. The entire CDR3 sequence reads CASSAGTGTYNEQFF.